The rows below give T cell receptor beta chains drawn from one sample of a study of blood T cell repertoires in COVID-19. Only in-frame clones appear in the TCRdb table, and some are missing; sequencing was by immunoSEQ multiplex PCR. Here the sample spans 120,000 or so clones, 65% to 90% being singletons. Material for sequencing was peripheral blood. Every receptor here comes from a man at least 80 years old with active or convalescent COVID-19. CDR3s include the opening cysteine and the closing phenylalanine or tryptophan. D genes are given only for firm matches. Not every row has a clone size; where given, it reads once, few, many or a size class.

>NA|NA|TRBV5-8|TRBJ1-2
CASIFPGLGYGYTF
TGTGCCAGCATATTCCCAGGGCTGGGCTATGGCTACACCTTC
>NA|TRBD1|TRBV3-1/TRBV3-2|TRBJ1-4
CASSQQQGANEKLFF
TGTGCCAGCAGCCAGCAACAGGGGGCTAATGAAAAACTGTTTTTT
>NA|TRBD1|TRBV18|TRBJ1-6
CASSTRRTGGDSPLHF
TGTGCCAGCTCAACACGAAGGACAGGGGGGGATTCACCCCTCCACTTT
>NA|NA|TRBV11-2|TRBJ1-6
CASSLVTPRFSPLHF
TGTGCCAGCAGCTTAGTGACTCCGAGGTTTTCACCCCTCCACTTT
>once|NA|TRBV10-3|TRBJ2-1
CAISASGPTYNEQFF
TGTGCCATCAGTGCCTCGGGTCCCACCTACAATGAGCAGTTCTTC
>NA|NA|TRBV12-3/TRBV12-4|TRBJ1-1
CASSRLRSRAFF
TGTGCCAGCAGCCGACTACGGTCGAGGGCTTTCTTT
>NA|NA|TRBV2|TRBJ1-4
CASSKDGGASEKLFF
TGTGCCAGCAGTAAGGACGGAGGAGCTAGTGAAAAACTGTTTTTT
>few|TRBD2|TRBV5-6|TRBJ2-3
CASSGWTSGGEDTQYF
TGTGCCAGCAGCGGATGGACTAGCGGGGGGGAGGATACGCAGTATTTT
>NA|NA|TRBV13|TRBJ2-1
CASSLQYNEQFF
TGTGCCAGCAGCTTACAGTACAATGAGCAGTTCTTC
>NA|TRBD1|TRBV4-1|TRBJ1-1
CASSPQGGNTEAFF
TGCGCCAGCAGCCCACAGGGGGGAAATACTGAAGCTTTCTTT
>many|TRBD1|TRBV15|TRBJ2-1
CATSDRGGNNEQFF
TGTGCCACCAGCGACAGGGGGGGGAACAATGAGCAGTTCTTC
>once|TRBD2|TRBV9|TRBJ2-3
CASSVQWTSGGTDTQYF
TGTGCCAGCAGCGTCCAATGGACTAGCGGGGGCACAGATACGCAGTATTTT
>NA|NA|TRBV7-6|TRBJ2-5
CASSFGRGNRGETQYF
TGTGCCAGCAGCTTTGGCAGGGGGAATCGGGGGGAGACCCAGTACTTC
>NA|NA|TRBV5-4|TRBJ2-5
CASSHRDVETQYF
TGTGCCAGCAGCCACAGGGATGTAGAGACCCAGTACTTC
>few|TRBD2|TRBV18|TRBJ2-7
CASSPRTLAGGFYEQYF
TGTGCCAGCTCACCACGGACGCTAGCGGGAGGCTTCTACGAGCAGTACTTC
>NA|NA|TRBV4-1|TRBJ1-2
CASSQGKARGVDGYTF
TGCGCCAGCAGCCAAGGGAAGGCCAGGGGAGTTGATGGCTACACCTTC
>NA|NA|TRBV19|TRBJ1-3
CASTLRGSGNTIYF
TGTGCCAGTACTCTCCGGGGCTCTGGAAACACCATATATTTT
>NA|NA|TRBV6-5|TRBJ1-1
CASSYRGGAEAFF
TGTGCCAGCAGTTACAGGGGGGGGGCTGAAGCTTTCTTT
>once|TRBD1|TRBV29-1|TRBJ2-4
CSVQGAAKNIQYF
TGCAGCGTTCAGGGGGCGGCCAAAAACATTCAGTACTTC
>NA|TRBD1|TRBV30|TRBJ1-2
CAWRAPGTDGYTF
TGTGCCTGGAGGGCTCCCGGGACAGATGGCTACACCTTC
>once|NA|TRBV5-1|TRBJ2-3
CASSSNPGKDTQYF
TGCGCCAGCAGCTCTAACCCGGGAAAAGATACGCAGTATTTT
>NA|TRBD2|TRBV27|TRBJ2-4
CASSLKVSGLPLAKNIQYF
TGTGCCAGCAGTTTAAAAGTTAGCGGGCTTCCGTTAGCCAAAAACATTCAGTACTTC
>NA|TRBD2|TRBV9|TRBJ2-1
CASSVGGTSKDEQFF
TGTGCCAGCAGCGTAGGGGGGACTAGCAAGGATGAGCAGTTCTTC
>NA|TRBD2|TRBV5-1|TRBJ2-1
CASSPGLAGKNEQFF
TGCGCCAGCAGCCCGGGACTAGCGGGGAAAAATGAGCAGTTCTTC
>NA|NA|TRBV7-6|TRBJ1-6
CASSLGALGGGPDYSPLHF
TGTGCCAGCAGCTTAGGGGCCCTCGGGGGAGGGCCGGACTATTCACCCCTCCACTTT
>NA|NA|TRBV18|TRBJ2-1
CASSPPGGNEQFF
TGTGCCAGCTCACCGCCCGGGGGCAATGAGCAGTTCTTC
>NA|NA|TRBV9|TRBJ2-5
CASSVLDGDQETQYF
TGTGCCAGCAGCGTATTAGACGGGGACCAAGAGACCCAGTACTTC
>NA|NA|TRBV5-6|TRBJ2-1
CASSLAGRVRGEQFF
TGTGCCAGCAGCTTGGCCGGCAGGGTGCGAGGTGAGCAGTTCTTC
>NA|NA|TRBV28|TRBJ1-2
CASSLPGADGYTF
TGTGCCAGCAGTTTACCAGGGGCGGATGGCTACACCTTC
>NA|NA|TRBV6-5|TRBJ1-4
CASSLRGGEKLFF
TGTGCCAGCAGCCTAAGGGGTGGTGAAAAACTGTTTTTT
>NA|TRBD1|TRBV10-1|TRBJ1-3
CASSPHRDRDGNTIYF
TGCGCCAGCAGCCCCCACCGGGACAGGGACGGAAACACCATATATTTT
>few|TRBD1|TRBV5-6|TRBJ1-1
CASSLELTGGMNTEAFF
TGTGCCAGCAGCTTGGAACTGACAGGGGGTATGAACACTGAAGCTTTCTTT
>NA|NA|TRBV7-9|TRBJ1-4
CASSPRDFEKLFF
TGTGCCAGCAGCCCCAGGGATTTCGAAAAACTGTTTTTT
>NA|TRBD1|TRBV6-1|TRBJ2-3
CASSDRQGTDTQYF
TGTGCCAGCAGTGACCGACAGGGGACAGATACGCAGTATTTT
>NA|NA|TRBV29-1|TRBJ1-2
CSVGYDSSYGYTF
TGCAGCGTTGGATACGACTCCAGCTATGGCTACACCTTC
>NA|TRBD2|TRBV5-1|TRBJ2-1
CASSSAAGSGRSNNEQFF
TGCGCCAGCAGCTCCGCGGCTGGTAGCGGGAGGTCGAACAATGAGCAGTTCTTC
>NA|TRBD1|TRBV4-2|TRBJ2-5
CASSQGDRYQETQYF
TGTGCCAGCAGCCAAGGGGACAGGTACCAAGAGACCCAGTACTTC
>NA|NA|TRBV6-5|TRBJ1-3
CASRRSGRAGNTIYF
TGTGCCAGCAGACGATCGGGCAGGGCAGGAAACACCATATATTTT
>NA|TRBD1|TRBV19|TRBJ2-6
CASSQTGGLSGANVLTF
TGTGCCAGTAGTCAAACAGGGGGCCTCTCTGGGGCCAACGTCCTGACTTTC
>NA|TRBD1|TRBV5-1|TRBJ2-5
CASSYLTGTGGSFQETQYF
TGCGCCAGCAGCTACCTCACCGGGACAGGGGGTTCCTTCCAAGAGACCCAGTACTTC
>NA|TRBD2|TRBV10-3|TRBJ2-7
CAITPPEPARGSSYEQYF
TGTGCCATCACACCTCCGGAACCCGCTCGCGGGAGCTCCTACGAGCAGTACTTC
>few|TRBD1|TRBV7-9|TRBJ1-2
CASSLSGTGYGYTF
TGTGCCAGCAGCTTATCGGGGACAGGCTATGGCTACACCTTC
>NA|NA|TRBV7-2|TRBJ2-5
CASSFRETQYF
TGTGCCAGCAGCTTCAGGGAGACCCAGTACTTC
>NA|NA|TRBV5-1|TRBJ2-3
CASSLLTGGVDTQYF
TGCGCCAGCAGCTTGCTGACCGGGGGAGTAGATACGCAGTATTTT
>once|TRBD1|TRBV29-1|TRBJ1-5
CSVGDRDQPQHF
TGCAGCGTTGGGGACAGGGATCAGCCCCAGCATTTT
>NA|NA|TRBV5-1|TRBJ1-1
CASSLRQDGTEAFF
TGCGCCAGCAGCTTAAGACAGGATGGGACTGAAGCTTTCTTT
>NA|NA|TRBV10-3|TRBJ1-6
CASGEETNSPLHF
TGTGCCAGCGGGGAGGAAACCAATTCACCCCTCCACTTT
>NA|TRBD2|TRBV5-1|TRBJ2-3
CASSSGTSGRRTDTQYF
TGCGCCAGCAGCTCCGGGACTAGCGGGAGAAGGACGGATACGCAGTATTTT
>NA|NA|TRBV7-2|TRBJ2-2
CASSSDSNTGELFF
TGTGCCAGCAGCTCAGACAGCAACACCGGGGAGCTGTTTTTT
>NA|TRBD2|TRBV7-9|TRBJ2-3
CASSWTSGEDTQYF
TGTGCCAGCAGCTGGACTAGCGGGGAAGATACGCAGTATTTT
>once|NA|TRBV7-9|TRBJ1-1
CASSLAGRGNSEAFF
TGTGCCAGCAGCTTAGCGGGTAGGGGAAACTCTGAAGCTTTCTTT
>NA|TRBD1|TRBV10-2|TRBJ2-7
CASRVGQGVYEQYF
TGCGCCAGCAGGGTGGGACAGGGGGTTTACGAGCAGTACTTC
>NA|NA|TRBV5-1|TRBJ1-1
CASSLARNTEAFF
TGCGCCAGCAGCTTGGCCAGAAACACTGAAGCTTTCTTT
>NA|TRBD2|TRBV6-2/TRBV6-3|TRBJ2-2
CASSPSGSMRTGELFF
TGTGCCAGCAGCCCAAGCGGGAGTATGCGCACCGGGGAGCTGTTTTTT
>once|NA|TRBV2|TRBJ2-7
CASTPPGGAYEQYF
TGTGCCAGCACCCCCCCAGGAGGGGCCTACGAGCAGTACTTC
>NA|NA|TRBV30|TRBJ1-3
CAWTRHLSGNTIYF
TGTGCCTGGACCAGACATCTCTCTGGAAACACCATATATTTT
>NA|NA|TRBV30|TRBJ1-4
CAWSSRYNEKLFF
TGTGCCTGGAGTAGCAGGTATAATGAAAAACTGTTTTTT
>once|NA|TRBV5-6|TRBJ1-2
CASSLGQGYTF
TGTGCCAGCAGCTTGGGACAGGGCTACACCTTC
>NA|NA|TRBV7-2|TRBJ2-7
CASSPRLGREYEQYF
TGTGCCAGCAGCCCCCGACTAGGCAGGGAATACGAGCAGTACTTC
>NA|NA|TRBV30|TRBJ2-5
CAWSGRLVLETQYF
TGTGCCTGGAGTGGTAGACTAGTCTTAGAGACCCAGTACTTC